This TCR beta chain appears in the sequencing data of a study of blood T cell repertoires in COVID-19. Study at large: COVID-19 samples from acute and convalescent phases originated in the United States, Italy and Spain. Nucleic acid was either cDNA or gDNA, and it came from T cells, B-cell-depleted T cells, or PBMCs.

CDR3 length: 14 amino acids. Germline CDR1 reads SGHDT; CDR2 reads YYEEEE. V shed 2 bases and J shed 3 bases, with 11 bases lying between them. Per the authors' pipeline: The assay estimated nucleated cells by amplifying reference gene primers. Clones were sequenced by immunoSEQ multiplex PCR, and TCRdb holds only the in-frame ones, with some missing. V, J and clone size reflect that table, while D and trimming were determined from the DNA. The sample consists of 300,000 to 400,000 clones, roughly 84% of them appearing once. The source is a man aged 45-65 years with active or convalescent COVID-19. The chain recombines TRBV5-6 with TRBJ1-1; a possible D gene is TRBD1 (5 bases). Source material: peripheral blood. CDR3 region: CASSLLPGDTEAFF. DNA for the CDR3: TGTGCCAGCAGCTTACTCCCGGGGGACACTGAAGCTTTCTTT.